This T cell receptor beta chain was profiled in a study of T-cell reconstitution after alpha-beta-depleted transplantation in children. Regarding this clonotype: Its matching antigen is unknown.

This CDR3 is 13 amino acids long. V lost 7 bases, J lost 10 bases, and 10 bases stayed unmatched. Germline CDR1 and CDR2: SGHTA and FQGTGA. Study-wide findings and caveats: About two months after transplant, alpha-beta T cells reportedly came from several hundred expanded graft clones. A year had passed since transplant, and T-cell counts and diversity by then came mostly from newly produced T cells.

During its preparation, the TCRbeta library received unique molecular identifiers. MiXCR, run by TCRdb on the PCR reads, gives a single entry per CDR3 protein. The sample carries more than 400,000 distinct CDR3 sequences, 11% recorded once. This rearrangement joins TRBV7-3 to TRBJ2-1; the match to TRBD2 covers 7 bases. The receptor was isolated from a female patient between 2 and 10 years old who had a stem cell transplant for aplastic anemia, so the T cells may come from the graft donor. The sample consisted of PBMCs, mostly from graft donor cells, taken 180 days after TCRalphabeta/CD19-depleted stem cell transplant. The CDR3 DNA is TGTGCCAGCATGGGGGGGGGATTGAGGGAGCAGTTCTTC. Its translation is CASMGGGLREQFF.